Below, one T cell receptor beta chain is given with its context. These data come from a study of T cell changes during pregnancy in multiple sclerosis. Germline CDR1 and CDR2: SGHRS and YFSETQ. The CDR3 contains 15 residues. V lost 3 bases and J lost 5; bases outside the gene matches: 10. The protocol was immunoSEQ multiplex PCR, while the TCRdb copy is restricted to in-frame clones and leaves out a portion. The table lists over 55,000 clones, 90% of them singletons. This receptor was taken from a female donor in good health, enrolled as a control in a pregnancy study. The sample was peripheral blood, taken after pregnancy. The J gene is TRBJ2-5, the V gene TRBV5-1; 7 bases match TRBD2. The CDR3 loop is CASSSGGAGRETQYF. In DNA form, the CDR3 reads TGCGCCAGCAGCTCGGGAGGCGCAGGGCGGGAGACCCAGTACTTC.